The sequence of this TCR beta chain was determined in a study of T cells in localized non-small cell lung cancer. Only in-frame clones appear in the TCRdb table, and some are missing; sequencing was by immunoSEQ multiplex PCR. The sample yields about 78,000 clones, just under 85% seen once. This CDR3 comprises 15 residues. Germline V CDR1 and CDR2: SGHDN, FVKESK. The V segment lost 3 bases and the J segment 3 bases; nucleotides outside the gene matches: 5. This clone was found a few times. The sample was peripheral blood, taken before any cancer treatment. This TCR was recovered from a man aged 35 to 69 with stage I lung adenocarcinoma. The chain has TRBV14 and TRBJ2-5, with TRBD2 matching over 9 bases. CDR3 in amino acids: CASSHLLAGKETQYF. The CDR3 region has the DNA TGTGCCAGCAGCCATCTCCTAGCGGGGAAAGAGACCCAGTACTTC.